The 19 T cell receptor beta chains reported below all come from one sample, sequenced in a study of blood T cell repertoires in COVID-19. Here immunoSEQ multiplex PCR was the method, and the copy in TCRdb shows in-frame clones only, minus some. The profile shows tens of thousands of clones, roughly four fifths of them singletons. Sequenced material: peripheral blood. The receptors shown here come from an elderly man with COVID-19, enrolled during active disease.

This clone has only one observation. This CDR3 is also generated by other DNA sequences in the sample. This chain connects TRBV5-1 to TRBJ1-1; a weak D match, TRBD1 (5 bases). The CDR3 length is 13 residues. Germline V CDR1 and CDR2: SGHRS, YFSETQ. V gave up 2 bases and J gave up 8 bases, with 13 bases separating them. DNA for the CDR3: TGCGCCAGCAGCTTATCCCGCGGGACGGAAGCTTTCTTT. Residues: CASSLSRGTEAFF.

The chain couples TRBV19 to TRBJ2-1; TRBD2 aligns across 15 bases. Trimming took 0 bases from V and 1 from J; bases not matched to a gene: 10. Per the germline V gene, CDR1 is LNHDA and CDR2 is SQIVND (reference sequence). CDR3 size: 21 residues. Here the CDR3 reads CASSIEGTSGGLVESYNEQFF. CDR3 sequence (DNA): TGTGCCAGTAGTATAGAAGGGACTAGCGGGGGGCTCGTTGAGTCCTACAATGAGCAGTTCTTC.

V and J are TRBV18 and TRBJ2-1; TRBD2 agrees at 8 bases. V was pared by 3 bases and J by 3 bases, with 7 bases of the junction left unmatched. The CDR3 extends over 16 amino acids. Germline CDR1 KGHSH, CDR2 LQKENI. The CDR3 is CASSPQAGEVYNEQFF. CDR3 DNA sequence: TGTGCCAGCTCACCGCAAGCGGGAGAGGTCTACAATGAGCAGTTCTTC.

V and J are TRBV3-1 (or the pseudogene TRBV3-2) and TRBJ2-7; perhaps TRBD1 as D (5 bases). Germline V CDR1 and CDR2: LGHDT, YNNKEL (reference sequence). Trimming pared 0 bases from V and 3 bases from J, leaving 9 bases between. This CDR3 has 14 residues. The DNA of the CDR3 is TGTGCCAGCAGCCAAGATCAGGGATTCTACGAGCAGTACTTC. Translated, it gives CASSQDQGFYEQYF.

This CDR3 reads CASSEYWGGSGNTIYF. The CDR3 bases are TGTGCCAGCAGTGAATATTGGGGAGGCTCTGGAAACACCATATATTTT. The V gene is TRBV25-1, the J gene TRBJ1-3; no reliable D call. The CDR3 length is 16 residues. V lost 0 bases, J lost 0 bases, and 9 bases lay in between. CDR1 is MGHDK and CDR2 is SYGVNS in the germline V gene.

In this sample, this clone turned up once. CDR3 bases: TGCGCCAGCAGCTTAGACAGCTCTGGAAACACCATATATTTT. The encoded protein is CASSLDSSGNTIYF. The chain employs TRBV5-1 and TRBJ1-3, with TRBD1 as a possible D gene (5 bases). Trimming stripped 2 bases from V and 0 bases from J, with 6 bases between. Germline loops: CDR1 SGHRS, CDR2 YFSETQ. The CDR3 runs 14 residues. The whole variable domain, filled in from reference TRBV5-1 and TRBJ1-3, reads KAGVTQTPRYLIKTRGQQVTLSCSPISGHRSVSWYQQTPGQGLQFLFEYFSETQRNKGNFPGRFSGRQFSNSRSEMNVSTLELGDSALYLCASSLDSSGNTIYFGEGSWLTVV.

The gene calls are TRBV6-6 and TRBJ1-5; 8 nucleotides align to TRBD1. The CDR3 runs 13 residues. The junction had 4 bases not matched to a gene; V was cut back by 6 bases and J by 6 bases. Germline CDR1 and CDR2: MNHNY and SVGAGI (reference sequence). The CDR3 protein is CASRPRGLQPQHF. The CDR3 DNA is TGTGCCAGCAGGCCCAGGGGGCTTCAGCCCCAGCATTTT.

The chain carries TRBV7-9 and TRBJ1-5, with 10 bases that match TRBD1. Germline lookup yields CDR1 SEHNR and CDR2 FQNEAQ (reference sequence). The CDR3 is made up of 14 amino acids. With V trimmed by 5 bases and J by 5 bases, 3 bases remained unmatched. The CDR3 coding sequence is TGTGCCAGCAGCAGACAGGGGGCCGATCAGCCCCAGCATTTT. Translating it yields CASSRQGADQPQHF. The full variable domain, in which reference TRBV7-9 and TRBJ1-5 provide the parts outside the CDR3, is DTGVSQNPRHKITKRGQNVTFRCDPISEHNRLYWYRQTLGQGPEFLTYFQNEAQLEKSRLLSDRFSAERPKGSFSTLEIQRTEQGDSAMYLCASSRQGADQPQHFGDGTRLSIL.

The gene calls are TRBV7-2 and TRBJ2-5, with a weak D call TRBD1 (6 bases). V was shortened by 5 bases and J by 3 bases, with 16 bases between the two germline ends. Germline-derived CDR1 and CDR2 are SGHTA and FQGNSA. There are 15 residues in the CDR3. The CDR3 sequence: CASSPLGNREETQYF. CDR3 bases: TGTGCCAGCAGCCCCCTTGGTAACAGGGAAGAGACCCAGTACTTC.

This chain uses TRBV28 with TRBJ1-2, with 7 bases aligning to TRBD1. CDR1 and CDR2 from the germline V gene are MDHEN and SYDVKM. The trim removed 6 bases at V and 2 bases at J, leaving 0 bases unmatched. The CDR3 totals 12 residues. The CDR3 DNA sequence: TGTGCCAGCAGACAGGGGAACTATGGCTACACCTTC. Translating it yields CASRQGNYGYTF.

This clone was seen only a few times. The chain uses TRBV5-6 and TRBJ1-2, with D possibly TRBD1 on 6 matching bases. V was trimmed by 4 bases and J by 1 base, leaving 17 bases between them. The CDR3 covers 16 residues. Germline CDR1 reads SGHDT; CDR2 reads YYEEEE. DNA of the CDR3: TGTGCCAGCAGCCCGAGGGGGAGGGGTGATAACTATGGCTACACCTTC. Residues: CASSPRGRGDNYGYTF.

This sequence joins TRBV5-1 and TRBJ2-7, with D maybe TRBD2 (6 bases). V was clipped by 0 bases and J by 1 base, with 14 bases between them. CDR3 length: 16 residues. CDR1 SGHRS and CDR2 YFSETQ come from the germline V gene. CDR3 sequence (DNA): TGCGCCAGCAGCTTGGAACCGGGACTCGGTTCCTACGAGCAGTACTTC. Translation: CASSLEPGLGSYEQYF.

The genes are TRBV28 and TRBJ2-2; D call uncertain. This CDR3 spans 12 amino acids. V gave up 2 bases and J gave up 6 bases, with 4 bases separating them. Germline lookup yields CDR1 MDHEN and CDR2 SYDVKM. DNA of the CDR3: TGTGCCAGCAGTTTAGCGGCCGGGGAGCTGTTTTTT. Protein sequence: CASSLAAGELFF.

The V and J genes are TRBV6-5 and TRBJ1-5; 7 bases are shared with TRBD1. Germline values: CDR1 MNHEY, CDR2 SVGAGI. V was pared by 2 bases and J by 7 bases, with 5 bases of the junction left unmatched. The length of the CDR3 is 14 residues. The CDR3 here is CASSYESGGQPQHF. The CDR3 bases are TGTGCCAGCAGTTACGAGTCAGGGGGACAGCCCCAGCATTTT.

The chain links TRBV29-1 to TRBJ2-3; perhaps TRBD2 as D (6 bases). The V end lost 6 bases, the J end lost 6 bases, and 13 bases lay between the germline ends. This CDR3 comprises 12 residues. Looked up from germline, CDR1 is SQVTM and CDR2 is ANQGSEA. The chain's CDR3 is CSVAPGVDTQYF. The CDR3 coding sequence is TGCAGCGTCGCCCCGGGAGTGGATACGCAGTATTTT.

The gene calls are TRBV9 and TRBJ2-3, with 8 bases matching TRBD2. V shed 4 bases, J shed 0 bases, and the junction held 7 bases outside the gene matches. Germline V gives CDR1 SGDLS, CDR2 YYNGEE. The CDR3 extends over 16 amino acids. CDR3 nucleotides: TGTGCCAGCAGCATACGCGGGGGGCATAGCACAGATACGCAGTATTTT. As protein: CASSIRGGHSTDTQYF.

The genes are TRBV11-2 and TRBJ2-1; 7 nucleotides align to TRBD2. Trimming removed 5 bases from V and 4 bases from J; junction bases left unmatched: 8. Germline V lookup: CDR1 SGHAT, CDR2 FQNNGV. CDR3 length equals 15 residues. The CDR3 DNA follows: TGTGCCAGCAGCCCACTAGCGTCGGCTTACAATGAGCAGTTCTTC. Translating it yields CASSPLASAYNEQFF.

V gene TRBV7-2 combines with J gene TRBJ1-2; unclear D gene. The V and J ends lost 2 bases and 4 bases respectively, with 11 bases between them. The CDR3 consists of 14 residues. Per the germline V gene, CDR1 is SGHTA and CDR2 is FQGNSA. The CDR3 nucleotides read TGTGCCAGCAGCTTACCGGGGAGCCCCTATGGCTACACCTTC. It translates to CASSLPGSPYGYTF.

The chain combines TRBV6-2 or TRBV6-3 with TRBJ2-2, with TRBD2 matching over 9 bases. CDR3 length: 16 amino acids. J lost 5 bases, V lost 6 bases, and 10 bases had no gene match. Looked up from germline, CDR1 is MNHEY and CDR2 is SVGEGT. The CDR3, as DNA: TGTGCCAGCAGCCGGATAGCGGGAGTAGAAACCGGGGAGCTGTTTTTT. As protein: CASSRIAGVETGELFF.